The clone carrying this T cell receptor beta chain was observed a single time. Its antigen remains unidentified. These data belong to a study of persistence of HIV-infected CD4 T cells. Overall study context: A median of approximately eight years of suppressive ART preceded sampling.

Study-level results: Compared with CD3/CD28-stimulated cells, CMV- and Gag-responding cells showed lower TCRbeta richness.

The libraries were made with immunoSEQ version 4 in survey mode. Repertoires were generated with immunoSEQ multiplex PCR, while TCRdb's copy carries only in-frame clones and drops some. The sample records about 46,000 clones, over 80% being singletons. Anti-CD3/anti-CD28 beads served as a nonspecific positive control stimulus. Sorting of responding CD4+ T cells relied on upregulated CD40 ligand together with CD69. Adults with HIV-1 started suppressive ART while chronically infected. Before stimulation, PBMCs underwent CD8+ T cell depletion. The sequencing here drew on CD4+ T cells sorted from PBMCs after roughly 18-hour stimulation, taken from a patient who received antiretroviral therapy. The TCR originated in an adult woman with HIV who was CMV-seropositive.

The CDR3 spells CAIKAGRNTGELFF. The DNA of the CDR3 is TGTGCCATCAAGGCGGGGAGGAACACCGGGGAGCTGTTTTTT. V usage is TRBV10-3 and J usage is TRBJ2-2; D might be TRBD2 (6 bases). Germline-derived CDR1 and CDR2 are ENHRY and SYGVKD. The CDR3 extends over 14 amino acids. Trimming took 7 bases from V and 1 from J, leaving 10 bases between them.